This T cell receptor (beta chain) appears in the sequencing data of a study of blood T cell repertoires in COVID-19 (dated by TCRdb to the early 2020s). In the study overall: Collaborator samples came from the United States, Italy and Spain and covered acute and convalescent phases of COVID-19. The material from the prospective study consisted of cDNA or gDNA derived from T cells, B-cell-depleted T cells, or PBMCs. Deeply sampled blood TCRbeta repertoires from subjects exposed to, actively infected with, or recovered from COVID-19 were included in the dataset. A freely available public database, intended as a resource for researchers studying the immune response to SARS-CoV-2, is where the repertoires were released. Samples came from the ongoing ImmuneRACE study (first 160 participants) plus 1,254 subjects from 6 global collaborators. The sample metadata nearly always contained a de-identified subject ID, COVID-19 status, age in years and sex. Where available, HLA class I and class II types were obtained from metadata supplied by the sample provider rather than from assay-based typing. General findings and caveats noted by the study authors: The quantity of clinical and demographic metadata differed by source and by participant and was supplied without curation.

CDR1 and CDR2 (LNHDA, SQIVND) derive from the germline V gene (reference sequence). The CDR3, cysteine through phenylalanine, is 15 amino acids long. Left in the record is the CDR3 DNA by itself, 45 bases read in frame from the first base. V and J are truncated by 6 bases and 2 bases respectively, leaving an intervening sequence of 14 bases. The immunoSEQ Assay, a bias-controlled multiplex PCR, was used to amplify TCRbeta CDR3 regions from genomic DNA. Processing in the source paper ran as follows. Within the assay, amplification of reference gene primers was used to estimate how many nucleated cells each sample contained. Sequence reads were collapsed and filtered to measure the absolute abundance of every unique TCRbeta CDR3 rearrangement. For each sample, productive Simpson clonality was calculated as the square root of Simpson's diversity index across productive rearrangements. The clones in this table, taken by TCRdb from immuneACCESS, are in-frame only. Not every clone is retained; where verified, under half of the shortfall comes from an unresolved V gene, and the cause of the rest is unknown. V, J and clone size derive from that table, while D and trimming were established from the DNA sequence. The sample table contains some 300,000 clones; only one count was recorded for over 80% of them. Of the sample, roughly 6.3% falls within the top ten clones.

A note on this clone: Its antigen has not been determined. Base qualities are not at hand, and no much larger clone is one base apart.

At one collaborating source in Seattle, patients were enrolled during active infection and were followed longitudinally through the course of disease. Collaborating institutions collected whole blood in K2EDTA tubes following their own protocols. For TCRbeta analysis, collaborators shipped samples as frozen whole blood, isolated PBMCs, or DNA extracted from either of those sample types. This chain is built from TRBV19 and TRBJ1-5; perhaps TRBD1 is the D gene, with 6 bases matching. The TCR originated in a woman in her forties or fifties with COVID-19, enrolled during active disease. Sequencing was done on a sample of peripheral blood. The CDR3 amino acid sequence is: CASRGGIWGNQPQHF. The DNA sequence is as follows: TGTGCCAGTAGAGGGGGAATTTGGGGCAATCAGCCCCAGCATTTT.